A single count supports the clone carrying this T cell receptor (beta chain). As yet, its antigen is unknown. The CDR3 end shows no conserved phenylalanine or tryptophan, and so a read error is likely. The entry originates in a study of tumor-infiltrating lymphocytes in primary liver carcinoma. With a constant-region primer, TCR beta cDNA was made from roughly 500 ng of total RNA. Three nested multiplex PCR rounds, a slightly modified ARM-PCR method, built the TCR beta libraries. Each of the first two PCR rounds ran roughly 9 cycles with TRBV1-TRBV30 forward and C-beta reverse primers. TCRdb processed the multiplex PCR reads anew with MiXCR; each CDR3 protein has one entry. The sample has 310,000 or so distinct CDR3 sequences, around 50% seen once. The CDR3 runs to 17 residues. The V gene lost 1 base and the J gene lost 6 bases, with 16 bases spanning the gap. Germline lookup yields CDR1 MGHRA and CDR2 YSYEKL.

Study results and caveats: Tumor top-250-clone fraction significantly exceeded that of blood (p = 0.039).

Unsorted whole blood supplied the RNA, and germline DNA was extracted too. Before the operation took place, around 4 milliliters of peripheral blood were collected. Input material: peripheral blood. The source is a woman aged 30 to 39 with primary liver carcinoma and hepatitis B virus infection. The chain joins TRBV4-1 to TRBJ1-6; no firm D call. The CDR3 sequence: CASSQGPPGETNSPLHS. The CDR3 bases are TGCGCCAGCAGCCAAGGCCCCCCCGGGGAGACTAATTCACCCCTCCACTCT.